Below, 27 T cell receptor beta chains from the same sample are listed, as sequenced in a study of cytomegalovirus exposure and HLA in healthy donors. The PCR used 60 Vbeta and 13 Jbeta primers. TCRdb's table, derived via immunoSEQ multiplex PCR, lists solely in-frame clones and lacks some. The data contain about 170,000 clones, about 79% of them singletons. Sequenced: PBMCs. All receptors derive from a man aged 40-50 years in good health and CMV-seropositive.

The V call is TRBV2, the J call TRBJ1-4; D gene unclear. The CDR3 runs to 13 residues. Trimming removed 6 bases at V and 2 bases at J, with 7 bases between. Germline CDR1 reads SNHLY; CDR2 reads FYNNEI. CDR3 coding DNA: TGTGCCAGCAGGCGGGAGACTAATGAAAAACTGTTTTTT. Translation: CASRRETNEKLFF.

The chain recombines TRBV27 with TRBJ1-5; a weak D match, TRBD1 (6 bases). The ends were cut back, 6 bases at V and 9 bases at J, with 15 bases in the middle. Germline CDR1 is MNHEY and CDR2 is SMNVEV (reference sequence). This CDR3 is built from 13 residues. The CDR3 loop is CASSPSGHLPQHF. CDR3 sequence (DNA): TGTGCCAGCAGCCCCTCGGGACACCTGCCCCAGCATTTT.

This chain connects TRBV28 to TRBJ1-5; no clear D gene. Between the trimmed V and J ends, which lost 6 bases and 1 base, there was a span of 13 bases. Per germline, CDR1 MDHEN and CDR2 SYDVKM. CDR3 size: 15 residues. In DNA form, the CDR3 reads TGTGCCAGCAGCCGAACAGAATACAGCAATCAGCCCCAGCATTTT. Residues: CASSRTEYSNQPQHF. Drawing the rest from reference TRBV28 and TRBJ1-5, the complete variable domain is DVKVTQSSRYLVKRTGEKVFLECVQDMDHENMFWYRQDPGLGLRLIYFSYDVKMKEKGDIPEGYSVSREKKERFSLILESASTNQTSMYLCASSRTEYSNQPQHFGDGTRLSIL.

The J gene is TRBJ2-2, the V gene TRBV28; perhaps TRBD2 as D (5 bases). V dropped 9 bases and J dropped 3 bases, with 17 bases sitting between them. The CDR3 spans 15 residues. Germline loops: CDR1 MDHEN, CDR2 SYDVKM. The CDR3 DNA reads TGTGCCAGTAAACTAGGACCGTTGCACACCGGGGAGCTGTTTTTT. Protein product: CASKLGPLHTGELFF. The entire variable domain, with the rest obtained from reference TRBV28 and TRBJ2-2, is as follows: DVKVTQSSRYLVKRTGEKVFLECVQDMDHENMFWYRQDPGLGLRLIYFSYDVKMKEKGDIPEGYSVSREKKERFSLILESASTNQTSMYLCASKLGPLHTGELFFGEGSRLTVL.

This CDR3 is CASSPRRGTLPYGYTF. As DNA, the CDR3 is TGTGCCAGTAGCCCCAGAAGGGGGACCCTGCCCTATGGCTACACCTTC. The chain uses TRBV19 and TRBJ1-2, with D maybe TRBD1 (6 bases). V was trimmed by 6 bases and J by 4 bases, leaving 21 bases between them. The V gene's germline CDR1 is LNHDA and CDR2 SQIVND (reference sequence). This CDR3 is built from 16 residues. The variable domain in full, with the rest retrieved from reference TRBV19 and TRBJ1-2, is DGGITQSPKYLFRKEGQNVTLSCEQNLNHDAMYWYRQDPGQGLRLIYYSQIVNDFQKGDIAEGYSVSREKKESFPLTVTSAQKNPTAFYLCASSPRRGTLPYGYTFGSGTRLTVV.

This rearrangement joins TRBV14 to TRBJ2-2; 14 bases line up with TRBD2. Trimming removed 4 bases from V and 2 bases from J; junction bases left unmatched: 3. From germline, CDR1 is SGHDN and CDR2 FVKESK. The CDR3 is 17 amino acids. The CDR3 loop is CASSLGLAGDNTGELFF. CDR3 sequence (DNA): TGTGCCAGCAGCCTGGGACTAGCGGGGGATAACACCGGGGAGCTGTTTTTT.

This clone was seen a single time. Mismatch with germline at one junction end may stem from a read error. V is TRBV25-1 and J is TRBJ2-6; a weak D match, TRBD2 (6 bases). The length of the CDR3 is 17 residues. Germline loops: CDR1 MGHDK, CDR2 SYGVNS. The CDR3 sequence is CASSEWGDSSGANGLTF. For the CDR3, the DNA is TGTGCCAGCAGTGAATGGGGGGACTCCTCTGGGGCCAACGGCCTGACTTTC.

The J gene is TRBJ1-5, the V gene TRBV9; D is possibly TRBD1 (6 bases). Germline V gene sequence: CDR1 SGDLS, CDR2 YYNGEE. V was cut by 4 bases and J by 3 bases, with 11 bases left in between. The CDR3 runs to 14 residues. CDR3 protein: CASSPGTNNQPQHF. The DNA of the CDR3 is TGTGCCAGCAGCCCCGGGACAAACAATCAGCCCCAGCATTTT. The whole variable domain, remainder taken from reference TRBV9 and TRBJ1-5, is DSGVTQTPKHLITATGQRVTLRCSPRSGDLSVYWYQQSLDQGLQFLIQYYNGEERAKGNILERFSAQQFPDLHSELNLSSLELGDSALYFCASSPGTNNQPQHFGDGTRLSIL.

The gene calls are TRBV11-3 and TRBJ1-5; D unclear. V was cut by 4 bases and J by 4 bases, with 8 bases left in between. Germline V gene lookup returns CDR1 SGHNT and CDR2 YENEEA. The CDR3 is 13 amino acids. The CDR3 DNA reads TGTGCCAGCAGCTCGGGTCCGAATCAGCCCCAGCATTTT. Its protein is CASSSGPNQPQHF.

The chain links TRBV11-3 to TRBJ2-7; TRBD1 matches 7 bases. CDR1 and CDR2 (germline): SGHNT, YENEEA. The length of the CDR3 is 14 residues. After removal of 5 bases from V and 2 bases from J, the junction contained 6 bases not matched to a gene. In nucleotides, the CDR3 is TGTGCCAGCAGCCATACAGGGGACCCCTACGAGCAGTACTTC. This gives the protein CASSHTGDPYEQYF.

This clone was seen a few times. The V and J genes are TRBV2 and TRBJ2-3; no reliable D call. Germline CDR1 is SNHLY and CDR2 is FYNNEI. V lost 2 bases, J lost 2 bases, and 8 bases lay in between. This CDR3 spans 14 amino acids. CDR3 bases: TGTGCCAGCAGTGAAATTCAGATCACAGATACGCAGTATTTT. It encodes CASSEIQITDTQYF. Complete variable domain (other parts from reference TRBV2 and TRBJ2-3): EPEVTQTPSHQVTQMGQEVILRCVPISNHLYFYWYRQILGQKVEFLVSFYNNEISEKSEIFDDQFSVERPDGSNFTLKIRSTKLEDSAMYFCASSEIQITDTQYFGPGTRLTVL.

The chain has TRBV15 and TRBJ2-7; 15 bases fit TRBD2. V was clipped by 0 bases and J by 2 bases; unmatched bases: 5. Germline loops: CDR1 LNHNV, CDR2 YYDKDF (reference sequence). This CDR3 spans 18 amino acids. The CDR3 reads CATSREGTSGRRTYEQYF. CDR3 nucleotide sequence: TGTGCCACCAGCAGAGAAGGGACTAGCGGGAGGAGGACCTACGAGCAGTACTTC.

The rearrangement uses TRBV5-4 and TRBJ2-5, with 14 bases matching TRBD2. Germline trimming cut 4 bases from V and 3 bases from J; bases unmatched to any gene: 2. The CDR3 has 15 residues. The germline CDR1 and CDR2 sequences are SGHNT and YYREEE (reference sequence). This CDR3 is CASSPGLAGEETQYF. CDR3 nucleotide sequence: TGTGCCAGCAGCCCGGGACTAGCGGGAGAAGAGACCCAGTACTTC.

V usage is TRBV5-1 and J usage is TRBJ2-5; no firm D call. The CDR3 has 14 residues. The germline V and J ends were trimmed by 2 bases and 1 base, with 9 bases remaining between them. Per germline, CDR1 SGHRS and CDR2 YFSETQ. The DNA of the CDR3 is TGCGCCAGCAGCTTTTCTCAGGCCCAAGAGACCCAGTACTTC. Protein product: CASSFSQAQETQYF.

The rearrangement joins TRBV7-9 to TRBJ2-3; D is possibly TRBD2 (5 bases). Germline CDR1 and CDR2: SEHNR and FQNEAQ (reference sequence). The CDR3 has 14 amino acids. CDR3: CVPQVLSGTDTQYF. In DNA form, the CDR3 reads TGTGTACCCCAGGTCCTTAGCGGCACAGATACGCAGTATTTT.

V gene TRBV6-1 combines with J gene TRBJ1-1; no clear D. The germline gives CDR1 MNHNS, CDR2 SASEGT. This CDR3 is built from 14 residues. Deletions cut 5 bases from V and 1 base from J, with 11 bases between. CDR3 nucleotides: TGTGCCAGCAGTTGGGTCGGGAGGAACACTGAAGCTTTCTTT. Protein sequence: CASSWVGRNTEAFF.

The genes are TRBV5-1 and TRBJ1-5; perhaps TRBD1 as D (6 bases). The CDR3 has 17 amino acids. The germline gives CDR1 SGHRS, CDR2 YFSETQ. Trimming removed 0 bases at V and 0 bases at J, with 13 bases between. The CDR3 is CASSLVSGVYSNQPQHF. The CDR3 DNA reads TGCGCCAGCAGCTTGGTGTCAGGGGTCTATAGCAATCAGCCCCAGCATTTT.

The chain has TRBV27 and TRBJ2-7; 11 nucleotides match TRBD2. Germline trimming cut 2 bases from V and 6 bases from J; bases unmatched to any gene: 3. Looked up from germline, CDR1 is MNHEY and CDR2 is SMNVEV (reference sequence). The CDR3 covers 14 residues. The CDR3 is CASSLTSGSSEQYF. The CDR3 DNA follows: TGTGCCAGCAGTTTAACTAGCGGGAGCTCCGAGCAGTACTTC.

In this sample, this clone turned up once. The chain couples TRBV5-1 to TRBJ2-5, with TRBD2 as a possible D gene (6 bases). Germline V gene sequence: CDR1 SGHRS, CDR2 YFSETQ. Trimming removed 0 bases from V and 6 bases from J, with 15 bases in between. The CDR3 consists of 15 residues. CDR3 loop: CASSLAGAEGKTQYF. The DNA of the CDR3 is TGCGCCAGCAGCTTGGCCGGCGCGGAGGGGAAGACCCAGTACTTC.

This chain joins TRBV2 and TRBJ2-7; 9 positions match TRBD2. Germline-derived CDR1 and CDR2 are SNHLY and FYNNEI. This CDR3 comprises 17 residues. Germline trimming cut 5 bases from V and 5 bases from J; bases unmatched to any gene: 16. CDR3 region: CASSTPTSGFPGDEQYF. CDR3 bases: TGTGCCAGCAGTACTCCTACTAGCGGGTTTCCTGGGGACGAGCAGTACTTC.

This clone was seen only a few times. Other DNA sequences from this sample encode an identical CDR3 as well. The chain uses TRBV19 and TRBJ1-5; D might be TRBD1 (6 bases). There are 14 residues in the CDR3. Trimming took off 1 base at V and 2 bases at J, with 6 bases between the two ends. Germline V gives CDR1 LNHDA, CDR2 SQIVND (reference sequence). The CDR3, as DNA: TGTGCCAGTAGTATAGCAGGGGGCAATCAGCCCCAGCATTTT. Encoded protein: CASSIAGGNQPQHF.

This sequence joins TRBV2 and TRBJ2-7; 7 positions match TRBD1. The CDR3 loop spans 14 amino acids. With V trimmed by 6 bases and J by 3 bases, 8 bases remained unmatched. CDR1 is SNHLY and CDR2 is FYNNEI in the germline V gene. This chain's CDR3 is CASRNRGTYYEQYF. In DNA, the CDR3 is TGTGCCAGCAGAAACAGGGGAACATACTACGAGCAGTACTTC.

The CDR3 bases are TGTGCCAGCAGCGTAGGGCCGGGACAGGGGAGTTATAATTCACCCCTCCACTTT. It encodes CASSVGPGQGSYNSPLHF. V usage is TRBV9 and J usage is TRBJ1-6; 10 bases agree with TRBD1. Germline CDR1 reads SGDLS; CDR2 reads YYNGEE. The CDR3 runs to 18 residues. Trimming at V came to 0 bases and at J to 4 bases, leaving 7 bases not matched to a gene.

In regard to this clone: A read error may produce the germline difference seen at one junction end. The J gene is TRBJ1-3, the V gene TRBV7-9; D remains unclear. Germline V gene lookup returns CDR1 SEHNR and CDR2 FQNEAQ (reference sequence). The CDR3 has 10 residues. The CDR3 coding sequence is TGTTCCAGCAGCTCCCCCCCAGAACGATTT. It yields the protein CSSSSPPERF.

This rearrangement joins TRBV27 to TRBJ1-1, with 7 bases lining up with TRBD1. Germline assignment: CDR1 MNHEY and CDR2 SMNVEV (reference sequence). The CDR3 has 16 amino acids. Trimming at V came to 5 bases and at J to 0 bases, leaving 9 bases not matched to a gene. The CDR3 reads CASSRSQGSMNTEAFF. CDR3 sequence (DNA): TGTGCCAGCAGTAGATCACAGGGGTCCATGAACACTGAAGCTTTCTTT.

The genes are TRBV6-6 and TRBJ2-7, with a weak D call TRBD2 (5 bases). From germline, CDR1 is MNHNY and CDR2 SVGAGI (reference sequence). This CDR3 contains 15 residues. Trimming removed 0 bases from V and 2 bases from J, with 11 bases in between. DNA of the CDR3: TGTGCCAGCAGTTACTCGACTCCCGGGACCTACGAGCAGTACTTC. It encodes CASSYSTPGTYEQYF.

The rearrangement links TRBV19 to TRBJ2-3; 8 bases match TRBD2. Germline V gene lookup returns CDR1 LNHDA and CDR2 SQIVND (reference sequence). The V segment lost 0 bases and the J segment 6 bases; nucleotides outside the gene matches: 5. The CDR3 extends over 15 amino acids. The CDR3, as DNA: TGTGCCAGTAGTATAGAAGCGGGAGTAATGGATACGCAGTATTTT. Residues: CASSIEAGVMDTQYF. Combining the CDR3 with reference TRBV19 and TRBJ2-3 gives the whole variable domain DGGITQSPKYLFRKEGQNVTLSCEQNLNHDAMYWYRQDPGQGLRLIYYSQIVNDFQKGDIAEGYSVSREKKESFPLTVTSAQKNPTAFYLCASSIEAGVMDTQYFGPGTRLTVL.